These 4 T cell receptor beta chains share one sample of origin, sequenced in a study of identical twins. TCRdb recomputed calls from the 5' RACE reads with MiXCR, one row per CDR3 protein. Among about 690,000 distinct CDR3 sequences listed, approximately 22% were seen once. These data were also reused for a study on T cells expressing NK-cell markers.

What was sequenced was PBMCs. All receptors derive from a woman aged 18-30 years in good health.

The table lists this clonotype with many counts. The V and J genes are TRBV7-3 and TRBJ2-1, with D unclear. The germline V gene encodes CDR1 SGHTA and CDR2 FQGTGA. V was pared by 5 bases and J by 7 bases, with 9 bases between. This CDR3 contains 12 residues. CDR3 protein: CASSQVGNEQFF. As DNA, the CDR3 is TGTGCCAGCAGCCAAGTAGGGAATGAGCAGTTCTTC.

The V gene is TRBV6-2 or TRBV6-3, the J gene TRBJ2-3; 7 nucleotides align to TRBD2. CDR3 length: 16 amino acids. Unmatched junction bases numbered 9, after V lost 2 bases and J lost 4 bases. Germline loops: CDR1 MNHEY, CDR2 SVGEGT. The CDR3: CASSYPPGLDSDTQYF. CDR3 in DNA: TGTGCCAGCAGTTACCCCCCCGGACTAGACTCAGATACGCAGTATTTT.

This clonotype was recorded many times. The chain links TRBV11-2 to TRBJ2-7, with 14 bases matching TRBD2. The CDR3 is 14 amino acids. J was trimmed by 5 bases and V by 5 bases; bases with no gene match: 2. The germline gives CDR1 SGHAT, CDR2 FQNNGV. As DNA, the CDR3 is TGTGCCAGCAGCGGGACTAGCGGGAGCCACGAGCAGTACTTC. This translates into CASSGTSGSHEQYF.

In its sample, this clonotype was seen a few times. The chain employs TRBV20-1 and TRBJ2-3; D remains ambiguous. Trimming left V 6 bases short and J 2 bases short, with 18 bases between. This CDR3 is built from 15 residues. Germline V lookup: CDR1 DFQATT, CDR2 SNEGSKA (reference sequence). The CDR3 sequence: CSAPDHSYFTDTQYF. The CDR3 DNA reads TGCAGTGCCCCAGACCACTCATATTTCACAGATACGCAGTATTTT.